These T cell receptor beta chains were read from a single sample in a study of beta chain features in type 1 diabetes. TCRdb keeps only in-frame clones here, not all; method: immunoSEQ multiplex PCR. Of roughly 730,000 clones in the sample, around an eighth were seen once. The sample taken for sequencing was naive CD4+ T cells from blood. These receptors originate from a man aged 18 to 35 with type 1 diabetes. CDR3s include the opening cysteine and the closing phenylalanine or tryptophan.

>TRBJ1-2|TRBV7-2
CASSSHGVNYGYTF
>TRBJ1-1|TRBV30
CAWSVRRGLGGTEAFF
>TRBJ2-3|TRBV5-8
CASSLSDSTQYF
>TRBJ2-7|TRBV10-1
CASSRQLSYEQYF
>TRBJ2-1|TRBV2
CASSDDTRPYNEQFF
>TRBJ1-1|TRBV4-1
CASSHPSGGQSEAFF
>TRBJ2-7|TRBV14
CASSRDRITYEQYF
>TRBJ2-7|TRBV9
CASSVAGGRVGEQYF
>TRBJ2-3|TRBV5-1
CASSEKTGGSTDTQYF
>TRBJ2-5|TRBV29-1
CSGSGVSQETQYF
>TRBJ2-2|TRBV6-5
CATRDKNTGELFF
>TRBJ1-5|TRBV29-1
CSVRQGTNQPQHF
>TRBJ2-7|TRBV11-3
CASSYRGGVDEQYF
>TRBJ1-5|TRBV4-1
CASSQADRGIGNQPQHF
>TRBJ1-5|TRBV30
CAWSVLGGDTQHF
>TRBJ2-7|TRBV6-6
CASSWDRWEQYF
>TRBJ2-7|TRBV29-1
CSVKKIGLGDEQYF
>TRBJ2-1|TRBV5-1
CASSFSTNNEQFF
>TRBJ2-3|TRBV30
CALSGGAGTQYF
>TRBJ2-2|TRBV30
CAWRGAAGGELFF
>TRBJ2-7|TRBV6-5
CASSYNRDHEQYF
>TRBJ2-7|TRBV4-2
CASSSRTAKVNSYEQYF
>TRBJ1-5|TRBV6-5
CASSSHGTGDQPQHF
>TRBJ1-6|TRBV18
CASSPGTGDSPLHF
>TRBJ1-1|TRBV4-1
CASSQGPPGGVMNTEAFF
>TRBJ1-5|TRBV7-2
CASSPTGHSNQPQHF
>TRBJ2-5|TRBV10-3
CATTGLAGGPMYF
>TRBJ2-3|TRBV10-3
CAISDGQGEADTQYF
>TRBJ2-7|TRBV30
CAWNQPGGGNEQYF
>TRBJ1-1|TRBV27
CASSLSWDTEAFF
>TRBJ1-5|TRBV4-1
CASSQPIRNSNQPQHF
>TRBJ2-1|TRBV9
CASSVALRSQPYNEQFF
>TRBJ2-7|TRBV6-6
CASSDSHGGTDEQYF
>TRBJ2-5|TRBV10-2
CASSLTGVQETQYF
>TRBJ2-3|TRBV5-1
CASSLALTGDGTDTQYF
>TRBJ2-7|TRBV6-1
CASTMTGTYEQYF
>TRBJ1-2|TRBV27
CASSPNRGGYTF
>TRBJ1-2|TRBV4-1
CASSQDLVQGYTF
>TRBJ2-7|TRBV25-1
CASSASGTGISYEQYF
>TRBJ2-7|TRBV5-1
CASSLAGTPSYEQYF
>TRBJ1-4|TRBV6-1
CASRDPGREKLFF
>TRBJ1-4|TRBV4-1
CASRPQGAANEKLFF